This T cell receptor (beta chain) was observed in a study of blood T cell repertoires in COVID-19. The wider study: Some COVID-19 samples were acute and others convalescent; all came from the United States, Italy and Spain. The analysed material was cDNA or gDNA that came from T cells, B-cell-depleted T cells, or PBMCs.

The data were produced by immunoSEQ multiplex PCR, yet TCRdb's version contains in-frame clones alone and is incomplete. The profile shows approximately 300,000 clones, about nine tenths of them singletons. The junction had 11 bases not matched to a gene; V was cut back by 4 bases and J by 3 bases. There are 16 residues in the CDR3. CDR1 and CDR2 (germline): SEHNR, FQNEAQ (reference sequence). The rearrangement uses TRBV7-9 and TRBJ1-2; 7 nucleotides line up with TRBD1. The sequence was collected from a woman aged 25 to 39 with COVID-19, enrolled during active disease. The specimen sequenced was peripheral blood. CDR3: CASSSNRGSLDYGYTF. In DNA form, the CDR3 reads TGTGCCAGCAGCTCCAACAGGGGCTCCCTCGACTATGGCTACACCTTC.